The 11 T cell receptor beta chains below were found in one sample sequenced in a study of naive and memory T cell subsets. The beta constant-region primer was an equimolar mix of two oligonucleotides covering TRBC1 and TRBC2. In TCRdb, the UMI-ligation and nested PCR reads were re-called with MiXCR into one record per CDR3 protein. The sample has 150,000 or so distinct CDR3 sequences, around 15% seen once. The material sequenced was naive CD4+ T cells from blood. All receptors derive from a human donor in good health.

This clonotype has only a few counts. This chain uses TRBV21-1 with TRBJ1-1; TRBD1 reflects the table's D call only, with no check against the DNA. TRBV21-1 is a recognized pseudogene. The CDR3 is 13 amino acids. CDR3 in amino acids: CASSATGDTEAFF. Written as DNA, the CDR3 is TGTGCCAGCAGCGCGACAGGCGACACTGAAGCTTTCTTT.

The chain carries TRBV5-4 and TRBJ2-3; the match to TRBD1 covers 12 bases. In germline, CDR1 is SGHNT, CDR2 YYREEE (reference sequence). V was clipped by 5 bases and J by 4 bases; unmatched bases: 5. The CDR3 length is 15 residues. DNA for the CDR3: TGTGCCAGCAGGTCCGGGACAGGGGGCCCAGATACGCAGTATTTT. Translation: CASRSGTGGPDTQYF.

The rearrangement links TRBV4-2 to TRBJ2-1; TRBD1 matches 7 bases. Losses at the gene ends were 2 bases for V and 5 bases for J; bases not matched to a gene: 3. Germline CDR1 LGHNA, CDR2 YNFKEQ. CDR3 length: 14 residues. The CDR3 here is CASSQPDRDNEQFF. The CDR3 DNA reads as TGTGCCAGCAGCCAACCCGACAGGGACAATGAGCAGTTCTTC.

CDR3 residues: CASSGARGFGYTF. CDR3 DNA sequence: TGTGCCAGCAGTGGGGCAAGGGGGTTTGGCTACACCTTC. The rearrangement links TRBV28 to TRBJ1-2; TRBD1 is a possible D gene (6 bases). The germline V and J ends were trimmed by 5 bases and 7 bases, with 14 bases remaining between them. CDR1 and CDR2 from the germline V gene are MDHEN and SYDVKM. CDR3 size: 13 residues.

The rearrangement joins TRBV7-2 to TRBJ2-1; 7 nucleotides agree with TRBD2. CDR1 SGHTA and CDR2 FQGNSA come from the germline V gene. There are 15 residues in the CDR3. Trimming at V came to 5 bases and at J to 1 base, leaving 5 bases not matched to a gene. In nucleotides, the CDR3 is TGTGCCAGCAGCGTTACTAGCGATTCCTACAATGAGCAGTTCTTC. Translating it yields CASSVTSDSYNEQFF.

In this sample, this clonotype turned up a few times. The chain has TRBV5-1 and TRBJ2-2, with TRBD1 identical over 8 bases. Looked up from germline, CDR1 is SGHRS and CDR2 is YFSETQ. The ends lost 7 bases at V and 3 bases at J; junction bases unmatched: 5. CDR3 size: 14 residues. The CDR3 region is CASGTTGDTGELFF. The DNA for the CDR3 is TGCGCCAGCGGAACGACAGGGGACACCGGGGAGCTGTTTTTT.

V is TRBV6-6 and J is TRBJ2-2, with 7 bases lining up with TRBD1. CDR3 length: 15 amino acids. Germline CDR1 MNHNY, CDR2 SVGAGI (reference sequence). V shed 2 bases and J 6 bases; nucleotides not matched to a gene: 6. Here the CDR3 reads CASSYSSGGAGELFF. The CDR3, as DNA: TGTGCCAGCAGTTACAGTTCAGGGGGAGCCGGGGAGCTGTTTTTT.

The chain combines TRBV20-1 with TRBJ1-1; 10 bases fit TRBD1. The J segment lost 7 bases and the V segment lost 3 bases, leaving 8 bases of the junction unmatched. CDR3 length: 14 amino acids. Germline assignment: CDR1 DFQATT and CDR2 SNEGSKA (reference sequence). CDR3 sequence: CSASGRQGADEAFF. In DNA, the CDR3 is TGCAGTGCTAGCGGTAGACAGGGGGCGGATGAAGCTTTCTTT.

This clonotype was recorded a few times. V usage is TRBV5-5 and J usage is TRBJ2-5; the match to TRBD1 covers 8 bases. The CDR3 is 18 residues long. Germline CDR1 is SGHKS and CDR2 is YYEKEE (reference sequence). The V and J ends lost 1 base and 2 bases, in that order; junction bases with no gene match: 13. The CDR3 loop is CASSLSTGGLNKQETQYF. CDR3 in DNA: TGTGCCAGCAGCTTGAGCACAGGGGGTTTGAACAAACAAGAGACCCAGTACTTC.

This chain connects TRBV6-5 to TRBJ1-1; the D gene is possibly TRBD1 (5 bases). Trimming left V 5 bases short and J 2 bases short, with 15 bases between. The CDR3 is made up of 15 amino acids. Germline V gene data show CDR1 as MNHEY and CDR2 as SVGAGI. The CDR3 loop reads CASSTGGAANTEAFF. CDR3 coding DNA: TGTGCCAGCAGTACCGGGGGAGCGGCTAACACTGAAGCTTTCTTT.

This clonotype appeared a few times. The rearrangement joins TRBV6-5 to TRBJ2-3; 7 bases are a match to TRBD2. The trim removed 0 bases at V and 2 bases at J, leaving 2 bases unmatched. CDR3 length: 15 amino acids. Germline V gene sequence: CDR1 MNHEY, CDR2 SVGAGI. The CDR3 region is CASSYSSGITDTQYF. CDR3 coding DNA: TGTGCCAGCAGTTACTCGAGCGGGATCACAGATACGCAGTATTTT.